Each of the 16 T cell receptor beta chains below was sequenced from the same sample in a study of identical twins. Each CDR3 protein is one row after TCRdb ran MiXCR on the 5' RACE reads. Altogether 700,000 or so distinct CDR3 sequences are present, 21% being singletons, with the ten largest covering around 4.4%. The same specimen was also included in a second study, on T cells expressing NK-cell markers.

Material: PBMCs. The receptors were sampled from a woman between 18 and 29 years old in good health.

There are a few counts of this clonotype. This chain joins TRBV7-2 and TRBJ1-4, with 10 bases aligning to TRBD1. Trimming took 6 bases from V and 8 from J; bases not matched to a gene: 6. The CDR3 runs 14 residues. Germline CDR1 and CDR2: SGHTA and FQGNSA. The CDR3 DNA reads TGTGCCAGCAGAACCGGGACAGGGGAGGAAAAACTGTTTTTT. Amino acids: CASRTGTGEEKLFF.

This clonotype turned up a few times. V usage is TRBV12-5 and J usage is TRBJ2-1, with TRBD2 identical over 13 bases. With V trimmed by 3 bases and J by 8 bases, 4 bases remained unmatched. The germline V gene encodes CDR1 LGHNT and CDR2 FRNRAP. The CDR3 length is 15 residues. The CDR3: CASGFGLAGADEQFF. The CDR3 DNA is TGTGCTAGTGGTTTTGGACTAGCGGGGGCTGATGAGCAGTTCTTC.

This rearrangement joins TRBV11-2 to TRBJ2-7; maybe TRBD2 (5 bases). Trimming pared 1 base from V and 1 base from J, leaving 11 bases between. CDR1 is SGHAT and CDR2 is FQNNGV in the germline V gene. CDR3 length: 15 residues. The CDR3 spells CASSLGGRASYEQYF. The CDR3 DNA sequence: TGTGCCAGCAGCTTAGGAGGGCGGGCATCCTACGAGCAGTACTTC.

This chain connects TRBV18 to TRBJ2-7; 7 bases align to TRBD2. CDR1 KGHSH and CDR2 LQKENI come from the germline V gene. The CDR3 consists of 15 residues. V shed 8 bases and J 0 bases; nucleotides not matched to a gene: 10. CDR3 sequence (DNA): TGTGCCAGCACCAGGGAGGGGCTTAGCTCCTACGAGCAGTACTTC. It encodes CASTREGLSSYEQYF.

This clonotype was detected only a few times. The V and J genes are TRBV28 and TRBJ2-1; TRBD2 matches 14 bases. Germline trimming cut 2 bases from V and 12 bases from J; bases unmatched to any gene: 9. From germline, CDR1 is MDHEN and CDR2 SYDVKM. This CDR3 comprises 16 residues. CDR3 sequence: CASSLGGLAGAQGQFF. CDR3 coding DNA: TGTGCCAGCAGTTTAGGGGGACTAGCGGGGGCCCAGGGGCAGTTCTTC.

This clonotype has just a few counts. The genes are TRBV12-5 and TRBJ2-1, with D perhaps given as TRBD1 or TRBD2 (6 bases each). Germline CDR1 is LGHNT and CDR2 is FRNRAP. V was cut by 8 bases and J by 4 bases, with 15 bases left in between. The length of the CDR3 is 14 residues. CDR3 sequence reads: CASHRGGPYNEQFF. In DNA form, the CDR3 reads TGTGCTAGTCATCGTGGGGGGCCGTACAATGAGCAGTTCTTC. The variable domain in full, with the rest retrieved from reference TRBV12-5 and TRBJ2-1, is DARVTQTPRHKVTEMGQEVTMRCQPILGHNTVFWYRQTMMQGLELLAYFRNRAPLDDSGMPKDRFSAEMPDATLATLKIQPSEPRDSAVYFCASHRGGPYNEQFFGPGTRLTVL.

V usage is TRBV11-1 and J usage is TRBJ2-3; the D gene is possibly TRBD2 (6 bases). V was pared by 1 base and J by 3 bases, with 20 bases between. The germline CDR1 and CDR2 sequences are SGHAT and FQDESV (reference sequence). This CDR3 spans 18 amino acids. In DNA form, the CDR3 reads TGTGCCAGCAGCTTAGAGGGTCGTAGGGGAGGACTGACAGATACGCAGTATTTT. It encodes CASSLEGRRGGLTDTQYF.

This chain links TRBV29-1 with TRBJ1-2; no definite D call. In germline, CDR1 is SQVTM, CDR2 ANQGSEA. V lost 4 bases and J lost 1, with 4 bases in between. This CDR3 has 11 residues. The CDR3 coding sequence is TGCAGCGTTGGGGATAACTATGGCTACACCTTC. This codes for CSVGDNYGYTF.

The chain links TRBV10-1 to TRBJ2-1; the D gene is possibly TRBD2 (6 bases). Germline V CDR1 and CDR2: WNHNN, SYGVQD (reference sequence). The V end was cut by 2 bases, the J end by 8 bases, with 13 bases between. The length of the CDR3 is 14 residues. CDR3: CASSEGFRRDEQFF. DNA for the CDR3: TGCGCCAGCAGTGAGGGTTTTCGGAGGGATGAGCAGTTCTTC.

This clonotype was observed a few times. The chain has TRBV7-2 and TRBJ1-1; D not certain. CDR1 and CDR2 (germline): SGHTA, FQGNSA. Trimming took off 2 bases at V and 5 bases at J, with 9 bases between the two ends. The CDR3 sequence is 13 residues long. The chain's CDR3 is CASSLSQPTEAFF. The CDR3 nucleotides are TGTGCCAGCAGCTTATCTCAACCGACTGAAGCTTTCTTT.

J is TRBJ2-7 and V is TRBV11-2; D perhaps matches TRBD2 (6 bases). V gave up 2 bases and J gave up 4 bases, with 12 bases separating them. Looked up from germline, CDR1 is SGHAT and CDR2 is FQNNGV. This CDR3 spans 14 amino acids. CDR3 loop: CASSLSRGGYEQYF. As DNA, the CDR3 is TGTGCCAGCAGCTTATCGAGGGGAGGTTACGAGCAGTACTTC.

This chain connects TRBV10-3 to TRBJ2-7; D gene ambiguous. V gave up 4 bases and J gave up 6 bases, with 10 bases separating them. CDR3 length: 12 residues. The V gene's germline CDR1 is ENHRY and CDR2 SYGVKD. DNA for the CDR3: TGTGCCATCAGTGTGGCCCCTGGCGAGCAGTACTTC. Amino acid sequence: CAISVAPGEQYF.

V is TRBV20-1 and J is TRBJ2-3; 10 nucleotides align to TRBD2. This CDR3 contains 14 residues. From germline, CDR1 is DFQATT and CDR2 SNEGSKA (reference sequence). With 4 bases clipped from V and 5 bases from J, the junction kept 6 bases outside the gene matches. The DNA of the CDR3 is TGCAGTGCTAAAGCGGGGGGGCCGGGAGATACGCAGTATTTT. Translated, it gives CSAKAGGPGDTQYF.

The chain carries TRBV12-3 or TRBV12-4 and TRBJ2-1, with 8 bases matching TRBD2. The CDR3 is 19 amino acids. V lost 5 bases and J lost 1; bases outside the gene matches: 16. The CDR3 protein is CASSHAGTSISLSYNEQFF. As DNA, the CDR3 is TGTGCCAGCAGTCACGCCGGGACTAGTATCTCTCTTTCCTACAATGAGCAGTTCTTC.

The sample holds many counts of this clonotype. The rearrangement links TRBV25-1 to TRBJ2-7; weak D call: TRBD1 (5 bases). The CDR3 sequence is 12 residues long. Germline V gene sequence: CDR1 MGHDK, CDR2 SYGVNS. V dropped 6 bases and J dropped 2 bases, with 8 bases sitting between them. CDR3 in DNA: TGTGCCAGCAGGACGGACACCTACGAGCAGTACTTC. Protein: CASRTDTYEQYF.

The chain employs TRBV6-1 and TRBJ2-5, with TRBD2 as a possible D gene (6 bases). The CDR3 consists of 15 residues. V dropped 6 bases and J dropped 2 bases, with 16 bases sitting between them. Germline CDR1 is MNHNS and CDR2 is SASEGT. In DNA, the CDR3 is TGTGCCAGCAGCAACTTTTTGGGGAGGCAAGAGACCCAGTACTTC. It translates to CASSNFLGRQETQYF.